These 21 T cell receptor beta chains were all obtained from the same sample, sequenced in a study of response to subunit inactivated influenza vaccine. TCRdb called the RT-PCR reads again in MiXCR, with one record for every CDR3 protein. The sample shows around 580,000 distinct CDR3 sequences, 14% of them seen only once. Source: PBMCs from blood, taken 11 to 12 days after vaccination. The receptor source for this set is a man aged 45-65 years who received an inactivated influenza vaccine.

The V call is TRBV30, the J call TRBJ2-1; the D gene is possibly TRBD2 (6 bases). The CDR3 is 17 residues long. Trimming left V 2 bases short and J 4 bases short, with 21 bases between. The germline V gene encodes CDR1 GTSNPN and CDR2 SVGIG (reference sequence). CDR3 protein: CAWSPGRFWRDYNEQFF. The DNA for the CDR3 is TGTGCCTGGAGTCCCGGACGCTTCTGGCGGGATTACAATGAGCAGTTCTTC.

This clonotype was recorded a few times. The chain combines TRBV30 with TRBJ2-1; a possible D gene is TRBD2 (7 bases). Germline-derived CDR1 and CDR2 are GTSNPN and SVGIG (reference sequence). The V end lost 2 bases, the J end lost 10 bases, and 24 bases lay between the germline ends. This CDR3 is 16 amino acids long. The CDR3 nucleotides are TGTGCCTGGAGTACCCAGAGGGGGGGCGTGATTGGAGAGCAGTTCTTC. It yields the protein CAWSTQRGGVIGEQFF. The whole variable domain, remainder taken from reference TRBV30 and TRBJ2-1, is SQTIHQWPATLVQPVGSPLSLECTVEGTSNPNLYWYRQAAGRGLQLLFYSVGIGQISSEVPQNLSASRPQDRQFILSSKKLLLSDSGFYLCAWSTQRGGVIGEQFFGPGTRLTVL.

This sequence joins TRBV14 and TRBJ2-1; D ambiguous. This CDR3 is 16 amino acids long. From germline, CDR1 is SGHDN and CDR2 FVKESK. V shed 0 bases and J shed 3 bases, with 12 bases lying between them. CDR3 loop: CASSQDKARVYNEQFF. The CDR3 region has the DNA TGTGCCAGCAGCCAAGATAAGGCTAGGGTCTACAATGAGCAGTTCTTC.

The chain links TRBV20-1 to TRBJ2-7; D may be TRBD1 (5 bases). Trimming pared 8 bases from V and 9 bases from J, leaving 14 bases between. Germline loops: CDR1 DFQATT, CDR2 SNEGSKA (reference sequence). The CDR3 loop spans 10 amino acids. In DNA, the CDR3 is TGCAGTCCCGTAGGGGTTCGGCAGTACTTC. Amino acids: CSPVGVRQYF.

This clonotype turned up a few times. The J gene is TRBJ2-2, the V gene TRBV5-1; 7 bases fit TRBD1. The CDR3 loop spans 15 amino acids. With V trimmed by 2 bases and J by 2 bases, 3 bases remained unmatched. Per germline, CDR1 SGHRS and CDR2 YFSETQ. The CDR3 nucleotides are TGCGCCAGCAGCTTCGGACAGGAAAACACCGGGGAGCTGTTTTTT. Its protein product is CASSFGQENTGELFF. The full variable domain, completed using reference TRBV5-1 and TRBJ2-2, is KAGVTQTPRYLIKTRGQQVTLSCSPISGHRSVSWYQQTPGQGLQFLFEYFSETQRNKGNFPGRFSGRQFSNSRSEMNVSTLELGDSALYLCASSFGQENTGELFFGEGSRLTVL.

This clonotype was detected a few times. The chain joins TRBV4-3 to TRBJ2-1, with TRBD2 identical over 8 bases. Unmatched junction bases numbered 4, after V lost 1 base and J lost 8 bases. The germline CDR1 and CDR2 sequences are LGHNA and YSLEER. This CDR3 has 14 amino acids. CDR3 sequence: CASSQGSGTDEQFF. CDR3 nucleotides: TGCGCCAGCAGCCAAGGTAGCGGGACGGATGAGCAGTTCTTC.

The chain couples TRBV20-1 to TRBJ2-6, with D uncertain. Trimming took off 1 base at V and 4 bases at J, with 11 bases between the two ends. CDR3 length: 15 residues. The germline CDR1 and CDR2 sequences are DFQATT and SNEGSKA (reference sequence). The CDR3 sequence: CSARGGSSGANVLTF. For the CDR3, the DNA is TGCAGTGCTAGAGGGGGATCTTCGGGGGCCAACGTCCTGACTTTC.

This rearrangement joins TRBV4-3 to TRBJ2-7; 8 positions agree with TRBD2. J was trimmed by 0 bases and V by 0 bases; bases with no gene match: 7. The germline V gene encodes CDR1 LGHNA and CDR2 YSLEER. The CDR3 contains 17 residues. Here the CDR3 DNA reads TGCGCCAGCAGCCAAGATGGGTTCGGGACTAGCTCCTACGAGCAGTACTTC. Amino acids: CASSQDGFGTSSYEQYF.

This clonotype came up many times. The chain joins TRBV5-1 to TRBJ2-1; 8 nucleotides agree with TRBD1. CDR3 length: 13 amino acids. The germline V gene encodes CDR1 SGHRS and CDR2 YFSETQ. The ends lost 1 base at V and 8 bases at J; junction bases unmatched: 2. The CDR3 region has the DNA TGCGCCAGCAGCTTGCGCAGGGGGCATGAGCAGTTCTTC. This encodes CASSLRRGHEQFF.

This sequence joins TRBV6-1 and TRBJ1-2; 7 positions match TRBD1. The CDR3 extends over 16 amino acids. CDR1 is MNHNS, CDR2 SASEGT, per germline. V was clipped by 8 bases and J by 1 base; unmatched bases: 13. DNA for the CDR3: TGTGCCAGCGCCCCGGGCAGGGACAGAATTAACTATGGCTACACCTTC. As protein: CASAPGRDRINYGYTF.

The gene calls are TRBV14 and TRBJ2-7; D is tentatively TRBD1 or TRBD2 (5 bases each). The CDR3 is 15 residues long. CDR1 and CDR2 from the germline V gene are SGHDN and FVKESK. The germline V and J ends were trimmed by 0 bases and 2 bases, with 11 bases remaining between them. CDR3 region: CASSQDWGLPYEQYF. The CDR3, as DNA: TGTGCCAGCAGCCAAGATTGGGGGTTGCCCTACGAGCAGTACTTC.

The CDR3 region has the DNA TGCAGTGCTAGAGACGGGGGTAGAAGCACCGGGGAGCTGTTTTTT. Translated, it gives CSARDGGRSTGELFF. V and J are TRBV20-1 and TRBJ2-2; a weak D match, TRBD2 (6 bases). Germline CDR1 reads DFQATT; CDR2 reads SNEGSKA (reference sequence). Trimming removed 0 bases from V and 4 bases from J, with 12 bases in between. This CDR3 is built from 15 residues.

The genes are TRBV12-3 or TRBV12-4 and TRBJ1-1; D not certain. CDR3 size: 16 residues. V dropped 3 bases and J dropped 1 base, with 15 bases sitting between them. CDR3 sequence reads: CASSFFPVRPNTEAFF. The CDR3 nucleotides are TGTGCCAGCAGTTTTTTTCCCGTCAGACCGAACACTGAAGCTTTCTTT.

The table lists this clonotype with a few counts. The chain couples TRBV20-1 to TRBJ2-5; 11 bases agree with TRBD1. CDR3 length: 14 amino acids. With 2 bases clipped from V and 5 bases from J, the junction kept 4 bases outside the gene matches. Germline-derived CDR1 and CDR2 are DFQATT and SNEGSKA (reference sequence). The CDR3 reads CSARPWDRGETQYF. The DNA of the CDR3 is TGCAGTGCTAGACCGTGGGACAGGGGGGAGACCCAGTACTTC.

The rearrangement links TRBV11-2 to TRBJ1-2; D is unclear. This CDR3 spans 15 amino acids. Trimming removed 0 bases at V and 8 bases at J, with 16 bases between. Germline CDR1 reads SGHAT; CDR2 reads FQNNGV. This chain's CDR3 is CASSLDQVTGSGYTF. The CDR3 DNA reads TGTGCCAGCAGCTTAGATCAGGTCACGGGTTCCGGCTACACCTTC.

This clonotype turned up a few times. V and J are TRBV7-7 and TRBJ2-5; 8 bases map to TRBD2. The CDR3 runs 14 residues. Per germline, CDR1 SSHAT and CDR2 FNYEAQ (reference sequence). The ends lost 5 bases at V and 2 bases at J; junction bases unmatched: 4. CDR3 in DNA: TGTGCCAGCAGCCGTAGCGGGATTCAAGAGACCCAGTACTTC. This translates into CASSRSGIQETQYF.

This clonotype was picked up a small number of times. The chain joins TRBV29-1 to TRBJ2-1; D possibly matches TRBD1 or TRBD2 (6 bases each). CDR3 size: 14 residues. Looked up from germline, CDR1 is SQVTM and CDR2 is ANQGSEA. V was cut by 7 bases and J by 5 bases, with 18 bases left in between. CDR3 protein: CSAPDMRGDNEQFF. The CDR3, as DNA: TGCAGCGCCCCCGACATGAGGGGGGACAATGAGCAGTTCTTC.

The sample holds many counts of this clonotype. This chain uses TRBV6-2 or TRBV6-3 with TRBJ2-1; 12 bases map to TRBD2. The CDR3 has 17 residues. Germline V gene data show CDR1 as MNHEY and CDR2 as SVGEGT. Unmatched junction bases numbered 10, after V lost 7 bases and J lost 3 bases. For the CDR3, the DNA is TGTGCCAGCAATCCGGCTAGGACTAGCGGGAACTACAATGAGCAGTTCTTC. It encodes CASNPARTSGNYNEQFF.

The chain links TRBV20-1 to TRBJ2-7, with 11 bases that match TRBD2. The CDR3 is made up of 15 amino acids. Germline CDR1 is DFQATT and CDR2 is SNEGSKA (reference sequence). V was clipped by 3 bases and J by 4 bases; unmatched bases: 8. The CDR3 loop is CSARALAGGPYEQYF. The CDR3 coding sequence is TGCAGTGCTAGGGCCTTAGCGGGAGGGCCTTACGAGCAGTACTTC.

This clonotype was observed a handful of times. The chain has TRBV12-5 and TRBJ1-1; 12 bases match TRBD1. With V trimmed by 0 bases and J by 11 bases, 10 bases remained unmatched. Germline loops: CDR1 LGHNT, CDR2 FRNRAP. The CDR3 contains 16 residues. In DNA, the CDR3 is TGTGCTAGTGGTTTGGTATCCGGGGGACAGGGGGCATGGGCTTTCTTT. It is translated as CASGLVSGGQGAWAFF.

V and J are TRBV14 and TRBJ1-1; possible D gene TRBD1, 5 bases. The germline V gene encodes CDR1 SGHDN and CDR2 FVKESK. The germline V and J ends were trimmed by 6 bases and 1 base, with 15 bases remaining between them. The CDR3 is made up of 15 amino acids. CDR3 sequence (DNA): TGTGCCAGCAGTCAATTACTTCAGGGGAACACTGAAGCTTTCTTT. It yields the protein CASSQLLQGNTEAFF.